The present entry profiles one T cell receptor beta chain with its context. The antigen is undetermined. Some clones are missing from TCRdb's copy, which holds only in-frame ones; the method was immunoSEQ multiplex PCR. The sample contains around 250,000 clones, approximately 90% of which appear only once. This sample's treatment: around 19 received Ad26.COV2.S at low or high dose, single or two shots; 5 received placebo; per-sample allocation not given. Day 63 after the first injection of vaccine or placebo was the sampling time. It was Wuhan-strain SARS-CoV-2 spike that the Ad26 vaccine vector expressed. The source of the sample is a study of Ad26.COV2.S vaccination and SARS-CoV-2 variants. As for the study in general: In the study, Ad26.COV2.S was injected intramuscularly once, or twice 56 days apart.

Study conclusions and caveats: Assessments of TCR breadth and depth may have underestimated the total T cell responses.

The clonotype originates from a person between 18 and 59 years old who received the Ad26.COV2.S COVID-19 vaccine or a placebo. The source was peripheral blood, collected in a trial of Ad26.COV2.S vaccine versus placebo.

CDR3 protein: CASSNGEMAFF. In DNA, the CDR3 is TGTGCCAGCAGCAACGGGGAGATGGCTTTCTTT. The genes are TRBV7-8 and TRBJ1-1; D remains ambiguous. Per the germline V gene, CDR1 is SGHVS and CDR2 is FQNEAQ. Deletions cut 5 bases from V and 11 bases from J, with 12 bases between. This CDR3 has 11 residues.